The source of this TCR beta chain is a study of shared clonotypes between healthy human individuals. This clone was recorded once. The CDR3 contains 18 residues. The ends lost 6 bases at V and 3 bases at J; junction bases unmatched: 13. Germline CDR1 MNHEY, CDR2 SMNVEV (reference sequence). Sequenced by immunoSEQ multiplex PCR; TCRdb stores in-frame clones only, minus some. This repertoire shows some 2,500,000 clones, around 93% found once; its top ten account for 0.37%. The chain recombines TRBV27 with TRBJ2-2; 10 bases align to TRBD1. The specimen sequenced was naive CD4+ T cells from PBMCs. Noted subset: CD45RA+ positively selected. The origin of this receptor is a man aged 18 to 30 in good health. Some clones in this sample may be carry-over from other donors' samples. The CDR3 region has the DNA TGTGCCAGCAGCCTCAAACCTCCGGGACAGGGGTACACCGGGGAGCTGTTTTTT. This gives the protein CASSLKPPGQGYTGELFF.